This T cell receptor beta chain was captured by sequencing in a study of beta chain features in type 1 diabetes. Study-wide background: Patient and healthy donor groups were alike in age, gender and cell yields.

A note on this clone: The antigen remains undetermined.

Study-level results: Equally in patients and controls, PCR might preferentially amplify shorter templates. Moderate yet significant TCRB CDR3 shortening was seen in Type 1 diabetes patients in all four CD4+ subsets. High-TCR-expressing cells could be over-represented by cDNA sequencing.

Deletions cut 3 bases from V and 7 bases from J, with 7 bases between. Germline V CDR1 and CDR2: DFQATT, SNEGSKA (reference sequence). There are 10 residues in the CDR3. As every portion of the isolated RNA was reverse transcribed, the sequencing read expressed TCRB transcripts. TCRdb keeps only in-frame clones here, not all; method: immunoSEQ multiplex PCR. This sample carries about 170,000 clones, 6.5% to 8.5% of them seen once, and the ten largest clones take approximately 0.54%. The chain links TRBV20-1 to TRBJ2-7; D is unclear. This TCR came from a man aged 18 to 30 with type 1 diabetes. The sample was central memory CD4+ T cells from blood. CDR3 amino acids: CSASVQEQYF. CDR3 nucleotides: TGCAGTGCTAGTGTCCAAGAGCAGTACTTC.